A single sample is the source of the 31 T cell receptor beta chains below, sequenced in a study of blood T cell repertoires in COVID-19. Data came from immunoSEQ multiplex PCR; TCRdb stores just in-frame clones and leaves some out. The data contain under 200,000 clones, 79% of them singletons. Specimen: peripheral blood. The receptors originated from a woman aged 60-70 years with COVID-19, enrolled during active disease.

V usage is TRBV27 and J usage is TRBJ1-2, with TRBD1 matching 11 bases. Germline CDR1 reads MNHEY; CDR2 reads SMNVEV (reference sequence). After removal of 5 bases from V and 2 bases from J, the junction contained 10 bases not matched to a gene. This CDR3 is built from 17 residues. CDR3: CASSPRTGGGSNYGYTF. The CDR3 region has the DNA TGTGCCAGCAGTCCACGGACAGGGGGCGGATCAAACTATGGCTACACCTTC.

The V call is TRBV6-5, the J call TRBJ1-5; 8 bases match TRBD1. The CDR3 spans 13 residues. V was pared by 8 bases and J by 4 bases, with 4 bases of the junction left unmatched. Germline loops: CDR1 MNHEY, CDR2 SVGAGI. As DNA, the CDR3 is TGTGCCAGCTCGGGACAGGCTAATCAGCCCCAGCATTTT. As protein: CASSGQANQPQHF.

This clone was recorded only once. This chain links TRBV7-2 with TRBJ2-1; TRBD2 matches at 10 bases. The germline V gene has CDR1 SGHTA and CDR2 FQGNSA. The CDR3 spans 15 residues. V gave up 6 bases and J gave up 13 bases; unmatched junction bases: 15. CDR3 nucleotides: TGTGCCAGCAGAAGGCCCCCACAGACTAGCGGGCCACAGTTCTTC. Protein: CASRRPPQTSGPQFF.

The chain links TRBV27 to TRBJ2-7; maybe TRBD1 (6 bases). The CDR3 covers 16 residues. Trimming removed 2 bases from V and 2 bases from J, with 16 bases in between. Germline V gives CDR1 MNHEY, CDR2 SMNVEV (reference sequence). The CDR3 bases are TGTGCCAGCAGTTTAGGGACAACGAAGTGGGCCTACGAGCAGTACTTC. It yields the protein CASSLGTTKWAYEQYF.

The chain combines TRBV4-1 with TRBJ2-6; TRBD1 matches 8 bases. Germline values: CDR1 MGHRA, CDR2 YSYEKL. The CDR3 covers 15 residues. J lost 3 bases, V lost 4 bases, and 2 bases had no gene match. As DNA, the CDR3 is TGCGCCAGCAGCCCCGACAGGGGTGGGGCCAACGTCCTGACTTTC. Residues: CASSPDRGGANVLTF.

This chain uses TRBV5-1 with TRBJ2-6, with 8 bases that match TRBD1. The V and J ends lost 4 bases and 0 bases, in that order; junction bases with no gene match: 12. The CDR3 has 19 residues. Germline V gene lookup returns CDR1 SGHRS and CDR2 YFSETQ. CDR3 sequence: CASSPTPGTGNSGANVLTF. CDR3 DNA sequence: TGCGCCAGCAGCCCAACCCCCGGGACAGGAAACTCTGGGGCCAACGTCCTGACTTTC.

The rearrangement uses TRBV7-2 and TRBJ2-3; TRBD2 aligns across 8 bases. The CDR3 is made up of 17 amino acids. The V and J ends lost 5 bases and 6 bases, in that order; junction bases with no gene match: 16. Germline-derived CDR1 and CDR2 are SGHTA and FQGNSA. The CDR3 loop reads CASSHIPGLGGGDTQYF. CDR3 nucleotides: TGTGCCAGCAGCCATATACCGGGACTAGGGGGAGGTGATACGCAGTATTTT.

Only a few counts were recorded for this clone. The chain combines TRBV11-3 with TRBJ2-3; 10 bases are shared with TRBD2. V gave up 3 bases and J gave up 2 bases; unmatched junction bases: 5. This CDR3 is 16 amino acids long. Germline loops: CDR1 SGHNT, CDR2 YENEEA. The CDR3 protein is CASSFRTSGYTDTQYF. The CDR3 nucleotides read TGTGCCAGCAGCTTCCGGACTAGCGGATACACAGATACGCAGTATTTT.

The chain uses TRBV27 and TRBJ1-3; D uncertain. This CDR3 spans 15 amino acids. Trimming took 4 bases from V and 0 from J, leaving 10 bases between them. Germline V CDR1 and CDR2: MNHEY, SMNVEV (reference sequence). The CDR3 loop is CASSSAISSGNTIYF. In DNA, the CDR3 is TGTGCCAGCAGTTCAGCGATTAGCTCTGGAAACACCATATATTTT.

The chain links TRBV3-1 (or the pseudogene TRBV3-2) to TRBJ2-1; the match to TRBD2 covers 12 bases. The V gene's germline CDR1 is LGHDT and CDR2 YNNKEL (reference sequence). Losses at the gene ends were 0 bases for V and 7 bases for J; bases not matched to a gene: 13. The CDR3 consists of 19 residues. CDR3 amino acids: CASSQDWASGGAAENEQFF. CDR3 sequence (DNA): TGTGCCAGCAGCCAAGATTGGGCTAGCGGGGGGGCAGCGGAAAATGAGCAGTTCTTC.

V usage is TRBV6-5 and J usage is TRBJ2-1, with 11 bases aligning to TRBD1. Trimming removed 2 bases from V and 8 bases from J; junction bases left unmatched: 8. CDR3 length equals 16 residues. The germline gives CDR1 MNHEY, CDR2 SVGAGI. The CDR3 loop reads CASSYTGTGGRDEQFF. DNA for the CDR3: TGTGCCAGCAGTTACACCGGGACAGGGGGAAGGGATGAGCAGTTCTTC.

The chain recombines TRBV28 with TRBJ1-2; D may be TRBD1 (5 bases). The germline V gene has CDR1 MDHEN and CDR2 SYDVKM. Trimming cost V 4 bases and J 5 bases, with 11 bases left between them. The CDR3 runs 13 residues. This CDR3 is CASSSTALYGYTF. CDR3 coding DNA: TGTGCCAGCAGTTCGACAGCGCTATATGGCTACACCTTC.

The chain is built from TRBV7-9 and TRBJ2-7; 7 bases line up with TRBD2. This CDR3 spans 17 amino acids. The trim removed 4 bases at V and 2 bases at J, leaving 14 bases unmatched. Germline V gene data show CDR1 as SEHNR and CDR2 as FQNEAQ (reference sequence). The CDR3 here is CASSSPQLLGLAYEQYF. The CDR3 region has the DNA TGTGCCAGCAGCTCGCCGCAGCTCCTCGGACTAGCCTACGAGCAGTACTTC.

This sequence joins TRBV19 and TRBJ2-7, with D perhaps matching TRBD1 (6 bases). V lost 4 bases and J lost 5, with 15 bases in between. The CDR3 is 14 amino acids. Germline V gene sequence: CDR1 LNHDA, CDR2 SQIVND (reference sequence). The CDR3 is CASSTDRPFDEQYF. The CDR3 region has the DNA TGTGCCAGTAGTACAGACAGGCCTTTTGACGAGCAGTACTTC.

V is TRBV29-1 and J is TRBJ2-1; maybe TRBD1 (6 bases). From germline, CDR1 is SQVTM and CDR2 ANQGSEA. The V gene lost 4 bases and the J gene lost 2 bases, with 12 bases spanning the gap. This CDR3 contains 14 residues. The CDR3 loop reads CSVVGTQTYNEQFF. DNA of the CDR3: TGCAGCGTTGTGGGGACACAGACCTACAATGAGCAGTTCTTC.

The chain employs TRBV19 and TRBJ2-3; 7 nucleotides agree with TRBD2. Looked up from germline, CDR1 is LNHDA and CDR2 is SQIVND (reference sequence). There are 16 residues in the CDR3. V shed 10 bases, J shed 6 bases, and the junction held 19 bases outside the gene matches. The CDR3 sequence is CATTAGSGMGFDTQYF. For the CDR3, the DNA is TGTGCCACCACGGCCGGCAGCGGGATGGGGTTTGATACGCAGTATTTT.

V is TRBV3-1 (or the pseudogene TRBV3-2) and J is TRBJ2-7; maybe TRBD1 (6 bases). Germline CDR1 LGHDT, CDR2 YNNKEL (reference sequence). V shed 5 bases and J shed 3 bases, with 14 bases lying between them. CDR3 length: 14 amino acids. In DNA form, the CDR3 reads TGTGCCAGCAGCAACAGGGTTTTTCGCTACGAGCAGTACTTC. It codes for CASSNRVFRYEQYF.

The chain combines TRBV3-1 (or the pseudogene TRBV3-2) with TRBJ2-4, with a possible D match to TRBD2 (6 bases). This CDR3 comprises 15 residues. V lost 0 bases and J 1 base, leaving 7 bases between the germline ends. Germline V lookup: CDR1 LGHDT, CDR2 YNNKEL (reference sequence). In DNA form, the CDR3 reads TGTGCCAGCAGCCAAGAGGCGGGGGCCAAAAACATTCAGTACTTC. Residues: CASSQEAGAKNIQYF.

This chain joins TRBV19 and TRBJ2-2, with 8 bases lining up with TRBD2. From germline, CDR1 is LNHDA and CDR2 SQIVND (reference sequence). Trimming at V came to 7 bases and at J to 0 bases, leaving 7 bases not matched to a gene. The CDR3 runs 16 residues. CDR3 region: CASTPGGTSNTGELFF. For the CDR3, the DNA is TGTGCCAGTACCCCGGGGGGGACTTCGAACACCGGGGAGCTGTTTTTT.

In this sample, this clone turned up once. The V call is TRBV27, the J call TRBJ1-4; TRBD1 agrees at 8 bases. V shed 6 bases, J shed 7 bases, and the junction held 7 bases outside the gene matches. Germline V gene sequence: CDR1 MNHEY, CDR2 SMNVEV (reference sequence). This CDR3 has 14 residues. The DNA for the CDR3 is TGTGCCAGCAGATTGACAGGGGACGGTGAAAAACTGTTTTTT. Translated, it gives CASRLTGDGEKLFF.

The chain combines TRBV2 with TRBJ1-1, with D hard to call. V was trimmed by 4 bases and J by 4 bases, leaving 10 bases between them. The CDR3 has 13 residues. Germline lookup yields CDR1 SNHLY and CDR2 FYNNEI. This CDR3 reads CASSGLAATEAFF. The CDR3 nucleotides are TGTGCCAGCAGTGGTCTAGCGGCCACTGAAGCTTTCTTT.

The chain combines TRBV6-1 with TRBJ2-7; possibly TRBD2 for D (5 bases). The CDR3 has 12 residues. V was clipped by 2 bases and J by 7 bases, with 9 bases between them. Germline loops: CDR1 MNHNS, CDR2 SASEGT. The CDR3 spells CASSEIRGEQYV. CDR3 nucleotides: TGTGCCAGCAGTGAAATACGAGGGGAGCAGTACGTC.

The sample holds a few counts of this clone. V usage is TRBV25-1 and J usage is TRBJ1-1; possible D gene TRBD1, 6 bases. Trimming removed 8 bases at V and 3 bases at J, with 19 bases between. This CDR3 comprises 15 residues. Germline V gives CDR1 MGHDK, CDR2 SYGVNS. The CDR3 region has the DNA TGTGCCAGCTCTATGCAGGGGAGGGTAGACACTGAAGCTTTCTTT. Translation gives CASSMQGRVDTEAFF. The variable domain in full, completed from reference TRBV25-1 and TRBJ1-1, reads EADIYQTPRYLVIGTGKKITLECSQTMGHDKMYWYQQDPGMELHLIHYSYGVNSTEKGDLSSESTVSRIRTEHFPLTLESARPSHTSQYLCASSMQGRVDTEAFFGQGTRLTVV.

The chain links TRBV5-6 to TRBJ1-6, with 8 bases aligning to TRBD1. The CDR3 spans 17 residues. J was trimmed by 10 bases and V by 1 base; bases with no gene match: 13. CDR1 SGHDT and CDR2 YYEEEE come from the germline V gene. Here the CDR3 reads CASSLIALDRVGSPLHF. As DNA, the CDR3 is TGTGCCAGCAGCTTGATCGCCCTGGACAGGGTAGGGTCACCCCTCCACTTT.

This clone was seen a few times. The chain joins TRBV7-2 to TRBJ1-4; D might be TRBD1 (5 bases). The germline CDR1 and CDR2 sequences are SGHTA and FQGNSA. The CDR3 covers 17 residues. Trimming stripped 1 base from V and 8 bases from J, with 20 bases between. As DNA, the CDR3 is TGTGCCAGCAGCTTAGGGGAATGGCGGACGGGGGGAGAAAAACTGTTTTTT. It codes for CASSLGEWRTGGEKLFF.

The gene calls are TRBV9 and TRBJ2-3; 7 bases are a match to TRBD1. The J segment lost 2 bases and the V segment lost 5 bases, leaving 8 bases of the junction unmatched. The CDR3 runs to 15 residues. The germline V gene encodes CDR1 SGDLS and CDR2 YYNGEE. CDR3 DNA: TGTGCCAGCAGGGAGACAGGGTTGGACACAGATACGCAGTATTTT. This gives the protein CASRETGLDTDTQYF.

The chain links TRBV19 to TRBJ2-2, with TRBD1 as a possible D gene (5 bases). CDR3 size: 14 residues. CDR1 is LNHDA, CDR2 SQIVND, per germline (reference sequence). V lost 6 bases to trimming and J lost 0 bases, with 8 bases between them. The CDR3 nucleotides are TGTGCCAGTAGCCCAGGGCCGAACACCGGGGAGCTGTTTTTT. Translated, it gives CASSPGPNTGELFF.

The chain is built from TRBV14 and TRBJ1-2; D is possibly TRBD1 (6 bases). Trimming shortened V by 4 bases and J by 5 bases, and 11 bases separated the two germline ends. CDR3 length: 13 amino acids. Germline V gives CDR1 SGHDN, CDR2 FVKESK. This CDR3 is CASSPTGEYGYTF. CDR3 sequence (DNA): TGTGCCAGCAGCCCGACAGGAGAGTATGGCTACACCTTC.

The gene calls are TRBV5-1 and TRBJ1-5; a weak D match, TRBD1 (6 bases). The V and J ends lost 5 bases and 0 bases respectively, with 12 bases between them. CDR3 length: 15 residues. Germline CDR1 and CDR2: SGHRS and YFSETQ. The CDR3 loop reads CASSPGTSSNQPQHF. CDR3 in DNA: TGCGCCAGCAGTCCCGGGACAAGTAGCAATCAGCCCCAGCATTTT.

The DNA of the CDR3 is TGTGCCAGCAGCTTTCAAGCGGGAGATTGCCAAGAGACCCAGTACTTC. It yields the protein CASSFQAGDCQETQYF. The V and J genes are TRBV12-1 and TRBJ2-5; the D segment call TRBD2 is taken from the table without a DNA check. TRBV12-1 is shown as a pseudogene. CDR3 size: 16 residues.

The CDR3 sequence: CAILRQGYNEQFF. CDR3 DNA sequence: TGTGCCATCCTACGGCAGGGATACAATGAGCAGTTCTTC. The chain combines TRBV5-4 with TRBJ2-1, with a weak D call TRBD1 (5 bases). The CDR3 is made up of 13 amino acids. Germline V gene lookup returns CDR1 SGHNT and CDR2 YYREEE (reference sequence). Trimming shortened V by 9 bases and J by 4 bases, and 14 bases separated the two germline ends.